This TCR beta chain was found in a study of radiation and T cells in renal cell carcinoma. The CDR3 loop spans 17 amino acids. Germline lookup yields CDR1 SGHAT and CDR2 FQNNGV. Unmatched junction bases numbered 13, after V lost 1 base and J lost 6 bases. This clone was detected only once. Its cognate antigen is unknown. Study findings and constraints: Top tumor clonotypes rose in blood 2 weeks post-radiation, then contracted.

Measured with immunoSEQ multiplex PCR; TCRdb has only the in-frame clones, and not every one. This table holds around 95,000 clones, approximately 80% found once. Time point denoted: blood 4 weeks post-SBRT, at nephrectomy. Stated treatment: 15 Gy SBRT to primary tumor, nephrectomy 4 weeks later. Nephrectomy followed 15 Gy stereotactic body radiation by 4 weeks. After SBRT, blood was collected at 2 and 4 weeks, plus baseline. Clear cell pathology was present in this patient's renal cell carcinoma. Sequenced here: blood, sampled from a patient whose treatment included radiotherapy and nephrectomy. This sequence was found in a man in his fifties or sixties with renal cell carcinoma. The V and J genes are TRBV11-2 and TRBJ2-7, with TRBD1 matching 9 bases. CDR3 DNA sequence: TGTGCCAGCAGCTTAGGGGTCGTCGGGGGACAGGGTACCGAGCAGTACTTC. Protein product: CASSLGVVGGQGTEQYF.